The present T cell receptor (beta chain) was sequenced within a study of blood T cell repertoires in COVID-19. Study-level information: Donors in the United States, Italy and Spain gave samples during acute or convalescent COVID-19. The analysed material was cDNA or gDNA that came from T cells, B-cell-depleted T cells, or PBMCs.

Germline CDR1 and CDR2: MDHEN and SYDVKM. The CDR3 contains 18 residues. J was trimmed by 2 bases and V by 6 bases; bases with no gene match: 16. The repertoire was sequenced with immunoSEQ multiplex PCR; TCRdb's copy has only in-frame clones and lacks some. The data show 120,000 or so clones, with 80% to 85% seen just once and approximately 3.9% held by the top ten. This TCR derives from a woman in her 30s who had recovered from COVID-19. The source material was PBMCs or T cells enriched from blood (not recorded which). The gene calls are TRBV28 and TRBJ2-1, with TRBD2 matching over 7 bases. The CDR3 DNA is TGTGCCAGCAGGCGGGGGAATAGGGGCGGGCTAACCTACAATGAGCAGTTCTTC. Translated, it gives CASRRGNRGGLTYNEQFF.